Detailed here is one T cell receptor (beta chain). These data belong to a study of blood T cell repertoires in COVID-19. Study-level information: PBMCs, B-cell-depleted T cells, or T cells provided the cDNA or gDNA that made up the material.

The V end lost 0 bases, the J end lost 2 bases, and 17 bases lay between the germline ends. From germline, CDR1 is KGHSH and CDR2 LQKENI. The length of the CDR3 is 17 residues. Per the original methods: By means of reference gene primer amplification, nucleated cell counts were estimated. Here immunoSEQ multiplex PCR was the method, and the copy in TCRdb shows in-frame clones only, minus some. V, J and clone size were drawn from that table, and D and trimming were deduced from the DNA. Altogether around 80,000 clones are present, about 85% being singletons, with the ten largest covering 13%. Specimen: peripheral blood. The TCR sequence derives from a man aged 45 to 65 with COVID-19, enrolled during active disease. The J gene is TRBJ2-7, the V gene TRBV18; D might be TRBD2 (5 bases). As DNA, the CDR3 is TGTGCCAGCTCACCACCCCGGGGAGCGGATTCCACCTACGAGCAGTACTTC. Protein: CASSPPRGADSTYEQYF.